This note documents a single TCR beta chain sequence. Antigen: not known. This entry comes from a study of T cell responses to AZD1222 COVID-19 vaccine. Findings and caveats of the study: Baseline serostatus was positive in only a handful of AZD1222 recipients. Spike-wide vaccine-associated CD4 TCRs dominated at 160-218 and 743-854. Repertoires were collected only later (after the peak T cell response had occurred).

Sequencing used immunoSEQ multiplex PCR; TCRdb keeps in-frame clones, though not all of them. The sample yields over 130,000 clones, under 95% seen once. The input for sequencing was peripheral blood, taken 28 days after the second AZD1222 dose. This clonotype was obtained from an adult who received the AZD1222 COVID-19 vaccine.

CDR3 bases: TGTGCCAGCAGCTTATGGGCTAGCGGGAGCTCCCGTGAGACCCAGTACTTC. Protein product: CASSLWASGSSRETQYF. The rearrangement joins TRBV5-4 to TRBJ2-5, with 10 bases lining up with TRBD2. V dropped 2 bases and J dropped 5; count of bases not matched to a gene: 12. The CDR3 sequence is 17 residues long. The germline CDR1 and CDR2 sequences are SGHNT and YYREEE (reference sequence).